The rows below give T cell receptor beta chains drawn from one sample of a study of neurological immune-mediated disorders. MiXCR, applied by TCRdb to the 5' RACE reads, yields one record per CDR3 protein. The repertoire consists of 15,000 to 20,000 distinct CDR3 sequences, with around 10% occurring once and the leading ten covering approximately 28%. Material: CD8+ T cells from blood. The receptors stem from a woman aged 45-65 years in good health. The CDR3 runs from the conserved cysteine through the conserved F or W. A D gene is named only where the DNA matches it firmly. Some rows mark clone size as missing; the rest say once, few, many or name a class of expanded clone.

J | size | D | V | DNA | CDR3
TRBJ1-6 | many | - | TRBV7-9 | TGTGCCAGCAGCACATCGGGGGGCGGCTCACCCCTCCACTTT | CASSTSGGGSPLHF
TRBJ2-2 | - | - | TRBV5-1 | TGCGCCAGCAGCCTACAGGCTAACACCGGGGAGCTGTTTTTT | CASSLQANTGELFF
TRBJ2-3 | many | - | TRBV4-3 | TGCGCCAGCAGCCAAGGGGGGGCGGCAGCATTCGCAGATACGCAGTATTTT | CASSQGGAAAFADTQYF
TRBJ2-2 | many | - | TRBV6-6 | TGTGCCAGCATGGCTGGACCCGGGGAGCTGTTTTTT | CASMAGPGELFF
TRBJ2-3 | many | TRBD1 | TRBV9 | TGTGCCAGCAGCAAATCCGGGACAGGGGCAGATACGCAGTATTTT | CASSKSGTGADTQYF
TRBJ2-7 | many | - | TRBV20-1 | TGCAGTGCTAGAGAGGGAGAGCAGTACTTC | CSAREGEQYF
TRBJ1-1 | many | - | TRBV12-3/TRBV12-4 | TGTGCCAGCAGCCCCAGGGACATTTTTTTCGAAGCTTTCTTT | CASSPRDIFFEAFF
TRBJ2-7 | - | TRBD2 | TRBV5-1 | TGCGCCAGCAGCTTTGAAGCGGGAGGGTCCTACGAGCAGTACTTC | CASSFEAGGSYEQYF
TRBJ2-1 | many | TRBD2 | TRBV7-9 | TGTGCCAGCAGCTTCCCCCGGGAAGCGGGGGGCCGTGAGCAGTTCTTC | CASSFPREAGGREQFF
TRBJ1-1 | - | - | TRBV18 | TGTGCCAGCTCATCGAAGGGGGACACTGAAGCTTTCTTT | CASSSKGDTEAFF
TRBJ1-1 | - | - | TRBV7-3 | TGTGTCAGCAGCTTAGCCGGGAACACTGAAGCTTTCTTT | CVSSLAGNTEAFF
TRBJ1-6 | many | - | TRBV27 | TGTGCCAGCGCTCCGTATAATTCACCCCTCCACTTT | CASAPYNSPLHF
TRBJ2-1 | many | TRBD2 | TRBV9 | TGTGCCAGCAGCGTAGTGGAGACTAGCGGTGAGCAGTTCTTC | CASSVVETSGEQFF
TRBJ2-1 | - | - | TRBV7-2 | TGTGCCAGCAGCTTAGTAGGGGGTGCCTACAATGAGCAGTTCTTC | CASSLVGGAYNEQFF
TRBJ1-5 | many | TRBD1 | TRBV20-1 | TGCAGTGAGGACAGGGGGCTCCAGCCCCAGCATTTT | CSEDRGLQPQHF
TRBJ2-2 | many | TRBD2 | TRBV12-3/TRBV12-4 | TGTGCCAGCAGTTTCACACTAGCGGGAGGGCTAGCGGGGGAGCTGTTTTTT | CASSFTLAGGLAGELFF
TRBJ1-1 | - | - | TRBV5-1 | TGCGCCAGCAGCTTGGTTGCAGGGGAGACTGAAGCTTTCTTT | CASSLVAGETEAFF
TRBJ1-3 | many | - | TRBV5-1 | TGCGCCAGCAGTAAACGGAGCTCTGGAAACACCATATATTTT | CASSKRSSGNTIYF
TRBJ2-7 | many | - | TRBV20-1 | TGCAGTGCAACACCCCGGGGGAGTGGTTACGAGCAGTACTTC | CSATPRGSGYEQYF
TRBJ1-4 | many | TRBD1 | TRBV2 | TGTGCCAGCTGGGACAGGGTCGGTGAAAAACTGTTTTTT | CASWDRVGEKLFF
TRBJ1-2 | - | TRBD1 | TRBV29-1 | TGCAGCGCCTGGGACAGGGGATGGGGTGGCTACACCTTC | CSAWDRGWGGYTF
TRBJ2-3 | many | - | TRBV7-9 | TGTGCCATCCAGGGAGATACGCAGTATTTT | CAIQGDTQYF
TRBJ2-3 | many | - | TRBV7-3 | TGTGCCAGCAGCTCAACTCATTTCCGGGGCGGCACAGATACGCAGTATTTT | CASSSTHFRGGTDTQYF
TRBJ2-5 | many | - | TRBV9 | TGTGCCAGCAGCGTCAGCGACAGAAGAGAGACCCAGTACTTC | CASSVSDRRETQYF
TRBJ2-1 | many | - | TRBV5-1 | TGCGCCAGCAGCTTGGTTGGGGGTGAGCAGTTCTTC | CASSLVGGEQFF
TRBJ2-3 | many | - | TRBV7-2 | TGTGCCAGCAGCTTTAGTTTGACCACTAGCACAGATACGCAGTATTTT | CASSFSLTTSTDTQYF
TRBJ2-2 | many | TRBD1 | TRBV7-9 | TGTGCCAGCAGCTTAGGACAGGGCGGCACCGGGGAGCTGTTTTTT | CASSLGQGGTGELFF